These 17 T cell receptor beta chains came from one sample sequenced in a study of vaccination effects on CD4 cells after COVID-19 (dated 2022 in TCRdb). To identify antigen-specific CD4+ T cell clonotypes by their expansion, the ViraFEST assay first stimulated PBMC with viral peptide pools and then applied TCR sequencing. After roughly 11 days of culture, CD4+ T cells were isolated with the EasySep CD4+ T cell isolation kit. Each participant received two doses of an mRNA SARS-CoV-2 vaccine, either BNT162b2 or mRNA-1273. Their specific antigens are unknown. The library came from the immunoSEQ multiplex PCR assay. TCRdb re-hosts the immuneACCESS table, in-frame sequences only. Its copies lack some clones; in the studies checked, an unresolved V gene accounts for under half of them, and the cause for the rest is not known. This sample holds roughly 24,000 clones; under 85% were observed only once. Under 30% of the sample belongs to the ten largest clones.

Source: CD4+ T cells from PBMCs cultured with HCoV-NL63 spike peptides, taken after COVID-19 vaccination. Sample cell subset or site, as interpreted from the label and publication: HCoV-NL63 spike overlapping peptide pool stimulation. Receptors originate from a human donor who received a COVID-19 vaccine.

J is TRBJ2-7 and V is TRBV6-6, with D unresolved. This CDR3 region has 14 residues. The V end lost 4 bases, the J end lost 1 base, and 11 bases lay between the germline ends. Germline-derived CDR1 and CDR2 are MNHNY and SVGAGI (reference sequence). Here the CDR3 DNA reads TGTGCCAGCAGTTCCCAAGGGATATCCTACGAGCAGTACTTC. Amino acids: CASSSQGISYEQYF.

The genes are TRBV30 and TRBJ2-5, with D unresolved. Trimming removed 4 bases at V and 3 bases at J, with 12 bases between. The CDR3 runs to 13 residues. In germline, CDR1 is GTSNPN, CDR2 SVGIG (reference sequence). The CDR3 loop reads CAWKAPPKETQYF. In DNA form, the CDR3 reads TGTGCCTGGAAAGCGCCACCAAAAGAGACCCAGTACTTC. Using reference TRBV30 and TRBJ2-5 for the parts outside the CDR3, the full variable domain is SQTIHQWPATLVQPVGSPLSLECTVEGTSNPNLYWYRQAAGRGLQLLFYSVGIGQISSEVPQNLSASRPQDRQFILSSKKLLLSDSGFYLCAWKAPPKETQYFGPGTRLLVL.

This chain connects TRBV5-6 to TRBJ2-7; 11 nucleotides line up with TRBD1. The CDR3 loop spans 16 amino acids. Trimming cost V 4 bases and J 3 bases; bases outside gene matches: 9. Germline V lookup: CDR1 SGHDT, CDR2 YYEEEE. CDR3 DNA sequence: TGTGCCAGCAGCGCCAGAGTAGGGACAGGGGGCTACGAGCAGTACTTC. The encoded protein is CASSARVGTGGYEQYF.

The count of this clone is one. J is TRBJ2-7 and V is TRBV7-2, with D perhaps assigned TRBD1 or TRBD2 (5 bases each). V was shortened by 4 bases and J by 0 bases, with 13 bases between the two germline ends. Germline CDR1 and CDR2: SGHTA and FQGNSA. The CDR3 runs 15 residues. CDR3 sequence (DNA): TGTGCCAGCAGCTCCCTGGGGACCCGCTCCTACGAGCAGTACTTC. It translates to CASSSLGTRSYEQYF.

The J gene is TRBJ1-2, the V gene TRBV4-3; unclear D gene. CDR3 length equals 15 residues. V lost 0 bases, J lost 8 bases, and 16 bases lay in between. CDR1 LGHNA and CDR2 YSLEER come from the germline V gene. CDR3 residues: CASSQEGRGAQGYTF. Here the CDR3 DNA reads TGCGCCAGCAGCCAAGAAGGTCGTGGCGCGCAGGGCTACACCTTC.

The chain links TRBV7-2 to TRBJ1-3, with D uncertain. The ends were cut back, 0 bases at V and 0 bases at J, with 15 bases in the middle. The CDR3 has 18 residues. The germline V gene encodes CDR1 SGHTA and CDR2 FQGNSA. The CDR3 sequence: CASSLATPPAYSGNTIYF. CDR3 nucleotides: TGTGCCAGCAGCTTAGCGACTCCGCCGGCGTACTCTGGAAACACCATATATTTT. Complete variable domain (other parts from reference TRBV7-2 and TRBJ1-3): GAGVSQSPSNKVTEKGKDVELRCDPISGHTALYWYRQSLGQGLEFLIYFQGNSAPDKSGLPSDRFSAERTGGSVSTLTIQRTQQEDSAVYLCASSLATPPAYSGNTIYFGEGSWLTVV.

The CDR3 sequence is CASSWAQGPNYGYTF. In DNA, the CDR3 is TGTGCCAGCAGCTGGGCACAGGGCCCCAACTATGGCTACACCTTC. The chain recombines TRBV13 with TRBJ1-2; D is possibly TRBD1 (6 bases). The CDR3 runs 15 residues. Germline V gene lookup returns CDR1 PRHDT and CDR2 FYEKMQ (reference sequence). V gave up 4 bases and J gave up 2 bases, with 14 bases separating them. Based on the CDR3 plus reference TRBV13 and TRBJ1-2, the full variable domain is AAGVIQSPRHLIKEKRETATLKCYPIPRHDTVYWYQQGPGQDPQFLISFYEKMQSDKGSIPDRFSAQQFSDYHSELNMSSLELGDSALYFCASSWAQGPNYGYTFGSGTRLTVV.

The chain uses TRBV29-1 and TRBJ2-7, with D uncertain. CDR1 is SQVTM and CDR2 is ANQGSEA in the germline V gene. With 4 bases removed from V and 2 bases from J, the gap between germline ends came to 6 bases. This CDR3 spans 11 amino acids. The CDR3 reads CSVGDAYEQYF. DNA for the CDR3: TGCAGCGTTGGAGACGCCTACGAGCAGTACTTC.

The V gene is TRBV12-5, the J gene TRBJ2-1; 15 bases are shared with TRBD2. The V gene's germline CDR1 is LGHNT and CDR2 FRNRAP. The CDR3 is 19 amino acids. The trim removed 2 bases at V and 2 bases at J, leaving 7 bases unmatched. The CDR3 nucleotides are TGTGCTAGTGGTTTGACCCGGACTAGCGGGGGGGGAACCTACAATGAGCAGTTCTTC. This codes for CASGLTRTSGGGTYNEQFF.

The chain combines TRBV6-5 with TRBJ1-6; D is ambiguous. Germline V gene data show CDR1 as MNHEY and CDR2 as SVGAGI. The CDR3 is 16 residues long. V was clipped by 2 bases and J by 4 bases, with 12 bases between them. CDR3 coding DNA: TGTGCCAGCAGTTACGACGGTAGAAATTATAATTCACCCCTCCACTTT. Encoded protein: CASSYDGRNYNSPLHF.

This rearrangement joins TRBV19 to TRBJ1-2, with D unclear. Germline CDR1 LNHDA, CDR2 SQIVND (reference sequence). Between the trimmed V and J ends, which lost 0 bases and 5 bases, there was a span of 22 bases. The CDR3 extends over 18 amino acids. CDR3 bases: TGTGCCAGTAGTATAGATAGGAGAGTAGGAATAAGCGCTTATGGCTACACCTTC. Translated: CASSIDRRVGISAYGYTF.

The chain couples TRBV30 to TRBJ1-2, with 7 bases that match TRBD1. Germline lookup yields CDR1 GTSNPN and CDR2 SVGIG (reference sequence). Trimming took 4 bases from V and 1 from J; bases not matched to a gene: 3. The CDR3 has 13 amino acids. The CDR3 DNA follows: TGTGCCTGGAAGGGACAGAATAACTATGGCTACACCTTC. Protein: CAWKGQNNYGYTF.

The gene calls are TRBV6-2 or TRBV6-3 and TRBJ2-7; a possible D gene is TRBD1 (5 bases). Germline V gene sequence: CDR1 MNHEY, CDR2 SVGEGT. The length of the CDR3 is 12 residues. Trimming took 5 bases from V and 2 from J, leaving 7 bases between them. CDR3 DNA: TGTGCCAGCAGTCTGACAGCCTACGAGCAGTACTTC. Translating it yields CASSLTAYEQYF.

This rearrangement joins TRBV7-2 to TRBJ1-4; TRBD1 matches 8 bases. This CDR3 has 15 amino acids. Trimming took 5 bases from V and 5 from J; bases not matched to a gene: 7. The germline V gene encodes CDR1 SGHTA and CDR2 FQGNSA. Here the CDR3 reads CASSKHGTGNEKLFF. CDR3 coding DNA: TGTGCCAGCAGCAAGCACGGGACAGGAAATGAAAAACTGTTTTTT.

The chain carries TRBV6-1 and TRBJ2-7; possibly TRBD1 or TRBD2 for D (6 bases each). This CDR3 is built from 16 residues. The germline V gene has CDR1 MNHNS and CDR2 SASEGT. Trimming pared 1 base from V and 4 bases from J, leaving 17 bases between. The chain's CDR3 is CASSEVGGAARYEQYF. DNA for the CDR3: TGTGCCAGCAGTGAAGTGGGGGGCGCGGCGCGATACGAGCAGTACTTC.

The chain is built from TRBV15 and TRBJ1-6; 7 bases align to TRBD1. Trimming cost V 4 bases and J 5 bases; bases outside gene matches: 5. The CDR3 loop spans 15 amino acids. Looked up from germline, CDR1 is LNHNV and CDR2 is YYDKDF (reference sequence). The CDR3 here is CATSKGQQNNSPLHF. Here the CDR3 DNA reads TGTGCCACCAGCAAGGGACAGCAAAATAATTCACCCCTCCACTTT.

This clone appeared many times. The chain links TRBV20-1 to TRBJ1-6, with 7 positions matching TRBD1. The CDR3 contains 15 residues. Trimming cost V 3 bases and J 11 bases; bases outside gene matches: 13. Germline V lookup: CDR1 DFQATT, CDR2 SNEGSKA (reference sequence). The CDR3, as DNA: TGCAGTGCTAGTATTATGGACAGGAGAGAAGCACCCCTCCACTTT. This sequence encodes CSASIMDRREAPLHF.